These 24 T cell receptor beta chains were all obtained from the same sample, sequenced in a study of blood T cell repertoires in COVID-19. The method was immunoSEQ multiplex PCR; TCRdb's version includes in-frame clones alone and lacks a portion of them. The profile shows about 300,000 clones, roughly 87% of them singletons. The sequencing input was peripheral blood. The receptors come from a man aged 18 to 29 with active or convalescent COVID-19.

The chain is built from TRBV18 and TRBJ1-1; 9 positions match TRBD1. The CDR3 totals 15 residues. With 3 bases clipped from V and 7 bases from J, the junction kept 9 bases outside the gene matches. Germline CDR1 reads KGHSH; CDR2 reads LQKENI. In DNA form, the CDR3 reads TGTGCCAGCTCACCTCCGGGACAGGGTATACGTGAAGCTTTCTTT. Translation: CASSPPGQGIREAFF. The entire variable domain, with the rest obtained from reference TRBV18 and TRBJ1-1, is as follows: NAGVMQNPRHLVRRRGQEARLRCSPMKGHSHVYWYRQLPEEGLKFMVYLQKENIIDESGMPKERFSAEFPKEGPSILRIQQVVRGDSAAYFCASSPPGQGIREAFFGQGTRLTVV.

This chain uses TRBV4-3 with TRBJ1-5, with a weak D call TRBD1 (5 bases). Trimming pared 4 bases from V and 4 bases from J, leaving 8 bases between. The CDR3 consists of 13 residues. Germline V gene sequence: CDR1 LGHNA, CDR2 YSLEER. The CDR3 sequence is CASSPRGNQPQHF. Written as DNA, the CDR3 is TGCGCCAGCAGCCCGCGGGGGAATCAGCCCCAGCATTTT.

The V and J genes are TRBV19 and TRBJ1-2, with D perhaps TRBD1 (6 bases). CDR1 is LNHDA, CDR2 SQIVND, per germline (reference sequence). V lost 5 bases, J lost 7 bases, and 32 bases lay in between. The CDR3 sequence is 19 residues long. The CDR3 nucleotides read TGTGCCAGTAGTCATCAACGAGGACAGACTACTAGAGAGAATGGTGGCTACACCTTC. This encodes CASSHQRGQTTRENGGYTF.

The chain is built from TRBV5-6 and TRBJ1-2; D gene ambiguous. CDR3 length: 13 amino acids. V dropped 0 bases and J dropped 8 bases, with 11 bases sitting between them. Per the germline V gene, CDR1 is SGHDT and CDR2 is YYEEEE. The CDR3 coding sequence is TGTGCCAGCAGCTTGGCTGCGGGAGGAGGCTACACCTTC. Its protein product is CASSLAAGGGYTF.

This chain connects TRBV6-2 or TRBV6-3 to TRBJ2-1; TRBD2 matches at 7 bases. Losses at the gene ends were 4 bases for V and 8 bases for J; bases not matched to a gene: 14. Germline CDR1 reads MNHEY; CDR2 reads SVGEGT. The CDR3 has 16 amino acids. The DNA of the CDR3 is TGTGCCAGCAGTTGGGAGGTTGGCGGGGGTTCCGATGAGCAGTTCTTC. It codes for CASSWEVGGGSDEQFF.

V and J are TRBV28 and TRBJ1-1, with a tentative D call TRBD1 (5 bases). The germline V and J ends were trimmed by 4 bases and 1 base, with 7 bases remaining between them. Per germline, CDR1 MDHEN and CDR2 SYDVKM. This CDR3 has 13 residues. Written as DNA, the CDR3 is TGTGCCAGCAGTTCGGGGGGGAACACTGAAGCTTTCTTT. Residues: CASSSGGNTEAFF.

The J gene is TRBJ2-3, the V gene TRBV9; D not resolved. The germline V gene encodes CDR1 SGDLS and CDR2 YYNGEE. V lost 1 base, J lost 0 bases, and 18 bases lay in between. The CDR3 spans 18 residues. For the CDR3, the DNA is TGTGCCAGCAGCGTACGTTTTTGCTCCCGAGAAAGCACAGATACGCAGTATTTT. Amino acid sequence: CASSVRFCSRESTDTQYF.

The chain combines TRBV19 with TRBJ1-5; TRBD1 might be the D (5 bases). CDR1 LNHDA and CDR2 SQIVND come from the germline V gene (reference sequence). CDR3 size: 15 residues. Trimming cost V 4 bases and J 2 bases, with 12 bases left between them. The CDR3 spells CASSKVGGGNQPQHF. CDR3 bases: TGTGCCAGTAGTAAGGTCGGGGGGGGCAATCAGCCCCAGCATTTT.

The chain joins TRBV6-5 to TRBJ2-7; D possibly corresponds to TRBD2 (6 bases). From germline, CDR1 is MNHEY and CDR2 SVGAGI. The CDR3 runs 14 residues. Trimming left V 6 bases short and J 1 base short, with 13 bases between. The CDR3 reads CASRDQGLSYEQYF. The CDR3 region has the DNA TGTGCCAGCAGGGACCAGGGACTTTCCTACGAGCAGTACTTC.

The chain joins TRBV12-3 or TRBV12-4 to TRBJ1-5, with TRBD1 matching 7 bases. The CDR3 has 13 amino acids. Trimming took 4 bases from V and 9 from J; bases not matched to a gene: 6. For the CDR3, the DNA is TGTGCCAGCAGTTCGAGACAGGGCTGGCCCCAGCATTTT. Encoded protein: CASSSRQGWPQHF.

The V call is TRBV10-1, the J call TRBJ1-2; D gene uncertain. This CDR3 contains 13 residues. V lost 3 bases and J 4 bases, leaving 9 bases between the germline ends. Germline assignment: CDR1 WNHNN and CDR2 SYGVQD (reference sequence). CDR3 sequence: CASSDHASYGYTF. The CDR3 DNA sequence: TGCGCCAGCAGTGACCACGCCAGCTATGGCTACACCTTC.

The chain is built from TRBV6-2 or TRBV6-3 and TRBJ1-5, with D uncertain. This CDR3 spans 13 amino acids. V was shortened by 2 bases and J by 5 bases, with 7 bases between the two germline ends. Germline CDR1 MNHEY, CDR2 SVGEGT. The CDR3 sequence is CASSYGQHQPQHF. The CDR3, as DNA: TGTGCCAGCAGTTACGGGCAGCATCAGCCCCAGCATTTT.

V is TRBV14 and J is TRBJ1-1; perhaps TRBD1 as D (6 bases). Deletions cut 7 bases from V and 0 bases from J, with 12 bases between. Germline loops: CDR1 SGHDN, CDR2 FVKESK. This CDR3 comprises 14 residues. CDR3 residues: CASTGEPMNTEAFF. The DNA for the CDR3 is TGTGCCAGCACAGGGGAGCCTATGAACACTGAAGCTTTCTTT.

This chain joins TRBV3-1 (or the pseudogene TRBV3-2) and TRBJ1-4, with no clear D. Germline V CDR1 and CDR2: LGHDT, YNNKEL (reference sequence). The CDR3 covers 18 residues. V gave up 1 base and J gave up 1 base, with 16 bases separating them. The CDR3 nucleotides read TGTGCCAGCAGCCAAGTAGTGGGCATGATAGGAACTAATGAAAAACTGTTTTTT. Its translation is CASSQVVGMIGTNEKLFF.

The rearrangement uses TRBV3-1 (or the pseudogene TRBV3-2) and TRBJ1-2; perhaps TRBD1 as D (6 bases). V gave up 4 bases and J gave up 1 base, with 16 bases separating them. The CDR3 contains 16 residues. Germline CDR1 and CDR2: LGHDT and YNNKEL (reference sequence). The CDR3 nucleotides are TGTGCCAGCAGCCCCCCTTGGACAGACGATAACTATGGCTACACCTTC. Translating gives CASSPPWTDDNYGYTF.

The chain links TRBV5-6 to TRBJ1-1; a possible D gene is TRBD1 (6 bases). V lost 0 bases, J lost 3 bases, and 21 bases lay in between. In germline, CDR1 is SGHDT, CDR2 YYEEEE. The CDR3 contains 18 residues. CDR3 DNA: TGTGCCAGCAGCTTGGATCTTACAGGGCCAACCTTGGACACTGAAGCTTTCTTT. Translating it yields CASSLDLTGPTLDTEAFF.

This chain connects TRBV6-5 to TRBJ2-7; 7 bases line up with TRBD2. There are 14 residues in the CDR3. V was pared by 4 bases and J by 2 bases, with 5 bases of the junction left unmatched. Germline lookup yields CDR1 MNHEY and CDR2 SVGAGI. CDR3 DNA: TGTGCCAGCAGTTTAGCTAGCGGACCCTACGAGCAGTACTTC. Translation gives CASSLASGPYEQYF.

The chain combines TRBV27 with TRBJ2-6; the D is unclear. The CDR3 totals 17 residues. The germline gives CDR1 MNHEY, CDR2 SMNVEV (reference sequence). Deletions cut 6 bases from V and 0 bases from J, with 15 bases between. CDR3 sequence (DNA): TGTGCCAGCAGATCTCTAGACCGGAGCTCTGGGGCCAACGTCCTGACTTTC. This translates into CASRSLDRSSGANVLTF.

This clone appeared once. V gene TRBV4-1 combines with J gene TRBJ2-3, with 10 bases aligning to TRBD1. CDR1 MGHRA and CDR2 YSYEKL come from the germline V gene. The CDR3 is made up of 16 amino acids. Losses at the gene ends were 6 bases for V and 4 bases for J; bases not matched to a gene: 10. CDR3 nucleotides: TGCGCCAGCAGGGAGACGGGACAGGGGATCCCAGATACGCAGTATTTT. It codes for CASRETGQGIPDTQYF.

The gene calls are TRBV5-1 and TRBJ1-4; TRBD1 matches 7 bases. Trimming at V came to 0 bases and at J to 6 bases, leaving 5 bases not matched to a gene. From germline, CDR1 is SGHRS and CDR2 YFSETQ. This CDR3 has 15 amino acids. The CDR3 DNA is TGCGCCAGCAGCTTGGTTGCAGGGGGGTATGAAAAACTGTTTTTT. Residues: CASSLVAGGYEKLFF.

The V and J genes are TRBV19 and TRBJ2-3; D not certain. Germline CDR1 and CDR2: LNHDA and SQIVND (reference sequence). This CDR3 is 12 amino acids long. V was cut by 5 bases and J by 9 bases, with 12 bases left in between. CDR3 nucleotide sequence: TGTGCCAGTAGTCTGAGCGAAGAAACGCAGTATTTT. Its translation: CASSLSEETQYF. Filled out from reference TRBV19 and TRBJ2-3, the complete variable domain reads DGGITQSPKYLFRKEGQNVTLSCEQNLNHDAMYWYRQDPGQGLRLIYYSQIVNDFQKGDIAEGYSVSREKKESFPLTVTSAQKNPTAFYLCASSLSEETQYFGPGTRLTVL.

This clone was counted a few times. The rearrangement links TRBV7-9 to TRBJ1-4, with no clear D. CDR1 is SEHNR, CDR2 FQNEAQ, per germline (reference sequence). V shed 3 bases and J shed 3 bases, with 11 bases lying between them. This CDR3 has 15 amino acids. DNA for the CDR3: TGTGCCAGCAGCTTCGAGCGAGCGCCTAATGAAAAACTGTTTTTT. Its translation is CASSFERAPNEKLFF.

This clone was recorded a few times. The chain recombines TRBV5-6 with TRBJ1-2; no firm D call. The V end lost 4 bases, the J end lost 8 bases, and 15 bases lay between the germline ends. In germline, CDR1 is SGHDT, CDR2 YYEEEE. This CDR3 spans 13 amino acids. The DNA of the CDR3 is TGTGCCAGCAGCCAGTTCTTAGGGAGGGGCTACACCTTC. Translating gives CASSQFLGRGYTF.

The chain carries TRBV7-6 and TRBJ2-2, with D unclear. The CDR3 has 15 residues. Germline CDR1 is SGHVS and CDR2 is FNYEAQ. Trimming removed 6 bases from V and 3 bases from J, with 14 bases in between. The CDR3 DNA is TGTGCCAGCAGGGAGACGGCCTCCCACACCGGGGAGCTGTTTTTT. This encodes CASRETASHTGELFF.